Sequencing of this T cell receptor (beta chain) was carried out in a study of blood T cell repertoires in COVID-19. Study summary: Samples taken during acute and convalescent COVID-19 were collected in the United States, Italy and Spain. Sample material is recorded as cDNA or gDNA derived from T cells, B-cell-depleted T cells, or PBMCs.

In germline, CDR1 is SGHTA, CDR2 FQGNSA. The V gene lost 1 base and the J gene lost 5 bases, with 12 bases spanning the gap. CDR3 length equals 14 residues. Methods used by the authors: It was from reference gene primer amplification that nucleated cell counts were estimated. The table came from immunoSEQ multiplex PCR; TCRdb's copy has only in-frame clones and leaves some out. V, J and clone size are those of that table, while D and trimming were read from the DNA. Here the sample spans tens of thousands of clones, around 85% being singletons. This chain connects TRBV7-2 to TRBJ2-7; maybe TRBD1 (6 bases). Material for sequencing was peripheral blood. The clonotype comes from a woman of 80 years or more with active or convalescent COVID-19. CDR3: CASSLGAGANEQYF. As DNA, the CDR3 is TGTGCCAGCAGCTTAGGTGCAGGGGCGAACGAGCAGTACTTC.